This entry describes one T cell receptor (beta chain). Antigen specificity is unknown. The record originates from a study of T cell repertoires in cytomegalovirus infection. Study context: Based on public TCR beta signatures, there were indications of CMV infection and of a matching HLA type.

Broader study findings: It was HLA-C-restricted CMV-specific TCR beta clonotypes that dominated the response ex vivo. Public TCR beta family frequency separated CMV-and-HLA carriers, including in an independent cohort.

TCRdb recomputed calls from the reads with MiXCR, one row per CDR3 protein. This table holds 300,000 or so distinct CDR3 sequences, 25% found once. CDR3 length: 17 residues. V was cut by 1 base and J by 3 bases, with 13 bases left in between. Germline CDR1 MNHNS, CDR2 SASEGT. The sequenced sample consisted of PBMCs. The rearrangement joins TRBV6-1 to TRBJ2-6, with D maybe TRBD2 (6 bases). The receptor comes from a human donor in good health (CMV status not recorded). Some clones in this sample may be carry-over from other donors' samples. The CDR3, as DNA: TGTGCCAGCAGTGAAGAGGCCCCAGCGGGTGGGGCCAACGTCCTGACTTTC. Translation: CASSEEAPAGGANVLTF.